This TCR beta chain was identified in a study of human thymus T cells. This table comes from immunoSEQ multiplex PCR, and its TCRdb copy is limited to in-frame clones, with some not included. Of roughly 130,000 clones listed, around 95% are singletons. Thymus was obtained from resections taken during corrective heart surgery. Germline loops: CDR1 MDHEN, CDR2 SYDVKM. V lost 6 bases and J lost 6; bases outside the gene matches: 16. This CDR3 region has 19 residues. The material sequenced was thymus tissue. This chain connects TRBV28 to TRBJ2-1; TRBD2 aligns across 14 bases. The source is a boy under two years old with a congenital heart defect but otherwise immunologically healthy. CDR3 coding DNA: TGTGCCAGCAGGGGACCGACTAGCGGGGGGGCCAAGTGGAGCAATGAGCAGTTCTTC. It translates to CASRGPTSGGAKWSNEQFF.